This T cell receptor (beta chain) was recovered during a study of OX40 agonist ivuxolimab in advanced cancers. At the level of the study: Head and neck, renal cell, melanoma or hepatocellular carcinoma were the cancers that dose-escalation patients had. Findings and caveats of the study: Researchers report that CD8+ T cells had, on average, more expanded clones than CD4+.

Assay used: immunoSEQ multiplex PCR; TCRdb lists only in-frame clones, some missing. Of about 68,000 clones listed, around nine tenths are singletons. The CDR3 consists of 12 residues. CDR1 GTSNPN and CDR2 SVGIG come from the germline V gene (reference sequence). V lost 3 bases and J lost 5, with 11 bases in between. Concerning this clone itself: Its target is unknown.

The sequenced sample was CD4+ or CD8+ T cells sorted from blood, obtained in a trial of the OX40 agonist ivuxolimab. This clonotype was sampled from an adult with an advanced solid tumor such as melanoma, head and neck, liver or kidney cancer. This sequence joins TRBV30 and TRBJ2-7; tentative D call: TRBD2 (6 bases). CDR3 nucleotides: TGTGCCTGGAGCCTTACTAGCAACGAGCAGTACTTC. Protein product: CAWSLTSNEQYF.